The source of this TCR beta chain is a study of blood T cell repertoires in COVID-19. Study background: There were acute and convalescent COVID-19 samples, and they came from the United States, Italy and Spain.

Original handling: Estimation of nucleated cell counts relied on the amplification of reference gene primers. Only in-frame clones appear in the TCRdb table, and some are missing; sequencing was by immunoSEQ multiplex PCR. V and J calls and clone size come straight from that table; D and trimming were deduced from the DNA. This table has around 200,000 clones, 86% appearing once. Grouping used clinical history reported by participants in a survey and questionnaire. The V and J ends lost 2 bases and 5 bases respectively, with 4 bases between them. Germline CDR1 MNHEY, CDR2 SVGAGI. The CDR3 contains 11 residues.

Sequenced material: PBMCs or T cells enriched from blood (not recorded which). V usage is TRBV6-5 and J usage is TRBJ2-7; D gene ambiguous. The receptor's source is a man aged 35-49 years with acute COVID-19. CDR3 sequence reads: CASSYRDEQYF. CDR3 nucleotides: TGTGCCAGCAGTTACCGGGACGAGCAGTACTTC.